This is a list of T cell receptor beta chains from one sample in a study of T cells in Graves' hyperthyroidism and ophthalmopathy. TCRdb recomputed calls from the multiplex PCR reads with MiXCR, one row per CDR3 protein. The repertoire holds 550,000 to 800,000 distinct CDR3 sequences, with 15% to 20% as singletons. Source material: blood. These receptors were obtained from a man aged 18-30 years with Graves' hyperthyroidism. The CDR3 runs from the conserved cysteine through the conserved F or W. D genes are given only for firm matches. Clone size is given for some rows only: seen once, a few or many times, or a class if the clone is expanded.

d_gene | abundance | j_gene | v_gene | CDR3aa | CDR3nt
. | once | TRBJ2-3 | TRBV11-2 | CASSYAVQTRVGTDTQYF | TGTGCCAGCAGCTATGCGGTCCAGACCAGAGTTGGGACAGATACGCAGTATTTT
TRBD2 | few | TRBJ2-1 | TRBV20-1 | CSARVAGGQFF | TGCAGTGCTAGAGTTGCGGGAGGGCAGTTCTTC
. | . | TRBJ2-3 | TRBV7-8 | CASSSRYREGTDTQYF | TGTGCCAGCAGCTCGAGATACAGGGAGGGCACAGATACGCAGTATTTT
. | . | TRBJ2-4 | TRBV7-2 | CASSPDPLGDKNIQYF | TGTGCCAGCAGCCCGGACCCGCTCGGGGACAAAAACATTCAGTACTTC
. | once | TRBJ1-4 | TRBV7-9 | CASSLHIRANEKLFF | TGTGCCAGCAGCTTACACATACGGGCTAATGAAAAACTGTTTTTT
TRBD1 | . | TRBJ1-1 | TRBV10-3 | CAISPSGGQGVTEAFF | TGTGCCATCAGTCCTAGCGGGGGACAGGGGGTTACTGAAGCTTTCTTT
TRBD1 | few | TRBJ1-4 | TRBV2 | CASSADRGSHEKLFF | TGTGCCAGCAGTGCGGACAGGGGCTCGCATGAAAAACTGTTTTTT
. | . | TRBJ2-1 | TRBV19 | CASSIPDGYNEQSF | TGTGCCAGTAGTATACCGGACGGCTACAATGAGCAGTCCTTC
. | . | TRBJ2-3 | TRBV5-1 | CASSSGPNQATQYF | TGCGCCAGCAGCAGTGGGCCAAACCAAGCTACGCAGTATTTT
. | many | TRBJ1-4 | TRBV27 | CASSSPGRSEKLFF | TGTGCCAGCAGTTCCCCGGGCCGAAGTGAAAAACTGTTTTTT
. | few | TRBJ1-5 | TRBV28 | CASSLRNSGWVEFPQHF | TGTGCCAGCAGTTTACGGAACAGCGGATGGGTAGAATTTCCCCAGCATTTT
. | . | TRBJ1-6 | TRBV7-2 | CASGEQHNSPLHF | TGTGCCAGCGGCGAACAGCATAATTCACCCCTCCACTTT
TRBD2 | few | TRBJ2-7 | TRBV6-1 | CASISGASGTYEQYF | TGTGCCAGCATCAGCGGGGCTAGCGGTACCTACGAGCAGTACTTC
. | many | TRBJ2-3 | TRBV20-1 | CSARGIGTDTQYF | TGCAGTGCTAGGGGAATTGGCACAGATACGCAGTATTTT
TRBD1 | many | TRBJ2-5 | TRBV11-1 | CASSYGQGTQYF | TGTGCCAGCAGCTACGGACAGGGTACCCAGTACTTC
. | . | TRBJ2-1 | TRBV7-2 | CASIGLGEQFF | TGTGCCAGCATCGGTCTAGGGGAGCAGTTCTTC
. | many | TRBJ1-2 | TRBV12-3/TRBV12-4 | CASSLGAGVGSYGYTF | TGTGCCAGCAGTTTAGGGGCAGGGGTCGGGAGCTATGGCTACACCTTC
TRBD1 | many | TRBJ2-7 | TRBV20-1 | CSARGVGQGHSYEQYF | TGCAGTGCTAGAGGAGTGGGACAGGGTCATTCCTACGAGCAGTACTTC
. | few | TRBJ2-3 | TRBV6-2/TRBV6-3 | CASTPEGGFRSDTQYF | TGTGCCAGCACCCCCGAGGGGGGTTTTCGGTCTGATACGCAGTATTTT
. | many | TRBJ1-1 | TRBV3-1 | CASGVGTEAFF | TGTGCCAGCGGGGTAGGGACTGAAGCTTTCTTT
. | . | TRBJ2-3 | TRBV6-9 | CASSYRGKSTDTQYF | TGTGCCAGCAGTTATCGTGGTAAGAGCACAGATACGCAGTATTTT
. | . | TRBJ2-5 | TRBV12-3/TRBV12-4 | CASSWGASGQETQYF | TGTGCCAGCAGTTGGGGGGCTAGCGGCCAAGAGACCCAGTACTTC
. | . | TRBJ1-6 | TRBV12-5 | CASAPSGGNSPLHF | TGTGCTAGTGCCCCTTCGGGGGGCAATTCACCCCTCCACTTT
. | few | TRBJ1-4 | TRBV2 | CASSEGGRRATNEKLFF | TGTGCCAGCAGTGAAGGAGGTCGGCGGGCAACTAATGAAAAACTGTTTTTT
TRBD1 | . | TRBJ1-1 | TRBV20-1 | CSAEGTGTEAFF | TGCAGTGCTGAGGGGACAGGGACTGAAGCTTTCTTT